This T cell receptor beta chain was obtained from a study of shared clonotypes between healthy human individuals. About the research overall: Every donor yielded three CD4 naive, three CD4 memory, two CD8 naive and one CD8 memory plate.

Study outcomes and limitations: Large depth notwithstanding, sorted-subset sequencing proved incomplete by rarefaction.

Worth noting for this clone: Antigen unknown.

CDR3 length equals 13 residues. Germline CDR1 reads MDHEN; CDR2 reads SYDVKM. V was clipped by 6 bases and J by 7 bases; unmatched bases: 5. The method was immunoSEQ multiplex PCR; TCRdb's version includes in-frame clones alone and lacks a portion of them. This table holds approximately 1.5 million clones, approximately 98.5% found once. This receptor was taken from a man aged 30-40 years in good health. Sequencing used naive CD4+ T cells sorted from blood. Noted subset: CD45RA+ positively selected. The chain uses TRBV28 and TRBJ2-5, with 10 positions matching TRBD2. The CDR3, as DNA: TGTGCCAGCAGAGCTAGCGGGAGTGGGACCCAGTACTTC. Amino acids: CASRASGSGTQYF.